The 17 T cell receptor beta chains presented below share a single source sample, sequenced in a study of cytomegalovirus exposure and HLA in healthy donors. The PCR employed 60 Vbeta primers together with 13 Jbeta primers. Sequenced by immunoSEQ multiplex PCR; TCRdb stores in-frame clones only, minus some. The sample gives about 130,000 clones, 83% of which show up once; 20% is in the top ten. The sequenced material came from PBMCs. The receptor set was obtained from a man younger than 35 in good health and CMV-seropositive.

The genes are TRBV7-6 and TRBJ1-5; no clear D. Germline values: CDR1 SGHVS, CDR2 FNYEAQ. CDR3 length equals 13 residues. The V end lost 1 base, the J end lost 4 bases, and 5 bases lay between the germline ends. The CDR3 spells CASSLGDNQPQHF. The CDR3 DNA sequence: TGTGCCAGCAGCTTAGGCGATAATCAGCCCCAGCATTTT.

This clone occurred a few times. The junction and the germline gene differ at one end; a read error may be behind it. The genes are TRBV10-3 and TRBJ1-2, with a weak D call TRBD1 (6 bases). The germline V gene encodes CDR1 ENHRY and CDR2 SYGVKD. CDR3 length: 15 amino acids. CDR3 in amino acids: CAIGATGQTKYGYTF. The CDR3 DNA sequence: TGTGCCATCGGGGCTACTGGACAGACTAAATATGGCTACACCTTC.

The chain couples TRBV23-1 to TRBJ1-2, with D possibly being TRBD1 (6 bases). TRBV23-1 is placed among ORFs of uncertain function. The CDR3 is 13 amino acids. V lost 9 bases and J 8 bases, leaving 19 bases between the germline ends. DNA for the CDR3: TGCGCCAGGAACGGGACATTGGTTACGGGCTACACCTTC. Encoded protein: CARNGTLVTGYTF.

The chain joins TRBV15 to TRBJ2-3; D is perhaps TRBD2 (8 bases). Per germline, CDR1 LNHNV and CDR2 YYDKDF (reference sequence). The CDR3 extends over 17 amino acids. V shed 3 bases and J shed 2 bases, with 18 bases lying between them. CDR3 nucleotides: TGTGCCACCAGCAGGGCGGGAGGAAGGGGGCTCACAGATACGCAGTATTTT. Translated: CATSRAGGRGLTDTQYF.

The table lists this clone with a count of one. The V and J genes are TRBV5-1 and TRBJ2-1; no clear D. This CDR3 has 11 amino acids. The V and J ends lost 4 bases and 5 bases respectively, with 4 bases between them. Germline CDR1 SGHRS, CDR2 YFSETQ. As DNA, the CDR3 is TGCGCCAGCAGCACTAACAATGAGCAGTTCTTC. It codes for CASSTNNEQFF.

J is TRBJ1-5 and V is TRBV7-9, with TRBD1 matching over 9 bases. V was pared by 5 bases and J by 6 bases, with 2 bases of the junction left unmatched. Germline lookup yields CDR1 SEHNR and CDR2 FQNEAQ (reference sequence). The CDR3 contains 13 residues. The CDR3 here is CASSGTGSQPQHF. The CDR3 DNA sequence: TGTGCCAGCAGCGGGACAGGGTCTCAGCCCCAGCATTTT. The variable domain in full, completed from reference TRBV7-9 and TRBJ1-5, reads DTGVSQNPRHKITKRGQNVTFRCDPISEHNRLYWYRQTLGQGPEFLTYFQNEAQLEKSRLLSDRFSAERPKGSFSTLEIQRTEQGDSAMYLCASSGTGSQPQHFGDGTRLSIL.

The rearrangement joins TRBV5-1 to TRBJ2-5; D might be TRBD2 (5 bases). The CDR3 extends over 15 amino acids. The germline gives CDR1 SGHRS, CDR2 YFSETQ. V was clipped by 4 bases and J by 0 bases, with 13 bases between them. The CDR3 is CASSLGLMYQETQYF. As DNA, the CDR3 is TGCGCCAGCAGCCTTGGACTGATGTACCAAGAGACCCAGTACTTC.

The genes are TRBV27 and TRBJ1-1; possibly TRBD1 for D (6 bases). CDR3 length: 16 amino acids. V lost 0 bases, J lost 6 bases, and 17 bases lay in between. CDR1 is MNHEY and CDR2 is SMNVEV in the germline V gene (reference sequence). As DNA, the CDR3 is TGTGCCAGCAGTTTATCGATGTCTGGGGGCCGCGCTGAAGCTTTCTTT. Amino acids: CASSLSMSGGRAEAFF.

The chain is built from TRBV5-5 and TRBJ1-2; no firm D call. The germline CDR1 and CDR2 sequences are SGHKS and YYEKEE (reference sequence). The CDR3 is made up of 16 amino acids. V lost 7 bases and J 0 bases, leaving 19 bases between the germline ends. CDR3 sequence: CASVPSYGIANYGYTF. In DNA form, the CDR3 reads TGTGCCAGCGTCCCGTCCTACGGGATAGCTAACTATGGCTACACCTTC.

Here the CDR3 reads CASSLVGQGTNEKLFF. The CDR3 coding sequence is TGTGCCAGCAGCTTAGTAGGACAGGGGACTAATGAAAAACTGTTTTTT. J is TRBJ1-4 and V is TRBV7-2, with 9 bases fitting TRBD1. The ends lost 1 base at V and 2 bases at J; junction bases unmatched: 2. In germline, CDR1 is SGHTA, CDR2 FQGNSA. This CDR3 has 16 residues. The entire variable domain, with the rest obtained from reference TRBV7-2 and TRBJ1-4, is as follows: GAGVSQSPSNKVTEKGKDVELRCDPISGHTALYWYRQSLGQGLEFLIYFQGNSAPDKSGLPSDRFSAERTGGSVSTLTIQRTQQEDSAVYLCASSLVGQGTNEKLFFGSGTQLSVL.

The table lists this clone with a count of one. Here the CDR3 DNA reads TGCGCCAGCAGCCGGATACAGGGGCCCGGCGGAGAGACCCAGTACTTC. It yields the protein CASSRIQGPGGETQYF. J is TRBJ2-5 and V is TRBV4-1, with TRBD1 matching 7 bases. CDR1 is MGHRA and CDR2 is YSYEKL in the germline V gene. This CDR3 is built from 16 residues. Trimming at V came to 4 bases and at J to 4 bases, leaving 12 bases not matched to a gene.

This chain connects TRBV4-1 to TRBJ1-2; tentative D call: TRBD1 (5 bases). Germline V gene lookup returns CDR1 MGHRA and CDR2 YSYEKL. Trimming removed 0 bases at V and 4 bases at J, with 18 bases between. The CDR3 contains 17 residues. The CDR3 protein is CASSQDPSLAGRYGYTF. In DNA form, the CDR3 reads TGCGCCAGCAGCCAAGATCCGTCGTTGGCAGGGCGCTATGGCTACACCTTC.

V and J are TRBV5-1 and TRBJ2-5; 7 bases fit TRBD1. The CDR3 runs to 15 residues. The V gene end was trimmed by 1 base and the J gene end by 0 bases; junction bases not matched to a gene: 3. The germline gives CDR1 SGHRS, CDR2 YFSETQ. The CDR3: CASSLRQGYQETQYF. The CDR3 DNA is TGCGCCAGCAGCTTGCGACAGGGATACCAAGAGACCCAGTACTTC.

CDR3 protein: CTPGGQQAFF. The CDR3 region has the DNA TGCACCCCAGGGGGACAGCAAGCTTTCTTT. The V and J genes are TRBV20-1 and TRBJ1-1; 7 bases line up with TRBD1. Germline V gene data show CDR1 as DFQATT and CDR2 as SNEGSKA (reference sequence). The CDR3 totals 10 residues.

V gene TRBV5-4 combines with J gene TRBJ1-1; TRBD1 matches 7 bases. Germline lookup yields CDR1 SGHNT and CDR2 YYREEE (reference sequence). This CDR3 has 15 residues. V was pared by 2 bases and J by 4 bases, with 8 bases of the junction left unmatched. The CDR3 coding sequence is TGTGCCAGCAGCTTACGGGACAGCGGGGGCACTGAAGCTTTCTTT. Translation gives CASSLRDSGGTEAFF.

The V gene is TRBV28, the J gene TRBJ1-2; 7 bases are a match to TRBD1. Germline V lookup: CDR1 MDHEN, CDR2 SYDVKM. The junction had 9 bases not matched to a gene; V was cut back by 3 bases and J by 8 bases. The CDR3 length is 14 residues. CDR3 DNA: TGTGCCAGCAGTTTTGGGCAGGGGGTGAGGGGCTACACCTTC. It encodes CASSFGQGVRGYTF.

The chain joins TRBV9 to TRBJ1-4, with 9 bases matching TRBD1. CDR3 size: 14 residues. Germline-derived CDR1 and CDR2 are SGDLS and YYNGEE. With V trimmed by 4 bases and J by 8 bases, 6 bases remained unmatched. DNA of the CDR3: TGTGCCAGCAGCACAGGGGGCGAGGTCGAAAAACTGTTTTTT. It codes for CASSTGGEVEKLFF.